This T cell receptor beta chain was sequenced for a study of post-analysis software for immune sequencing data. Study background: Relapsing-remitting, secondary progressive and progressive-relapsing multiple sclerosis were all included among the disease courses.

Germline V gene data show CDR1 as SQVTM and CDR2 as ANQGSEA. V was pared by 8 bases and J by 4 bases, with 17 bases of the junction left unmatched. This CDR3 contains 16 residues. Notes on the study in general: Those samples that were prepared in the same batch co-clustered strongly by F measure. Normalized Chao1 diversity in multiple sclerosis patients fell significantly below that of controls. Several TRBV segments were more frequent in patients than controls; TRBV5-6, TRBV5-1 and TRBV20-1 belonged to this group.

As concerns this clonotype: Its specificity is unknown.

Libraries were made from TCR beta cDNA, and they carried unique molecular identifiers. Some 500,000 cDNA molecules were obtained per 1 to 10 million input T cells. In TCRdb, the PCR reads were re-called with MiXCR into one record per CDR3 protein. The sample includes 750,000 to 950,000 distinct CDR3 sequences, roughly 50% of them seen just once. The source material was blood. The source of this sequence is a girl between 5 and 17 years old with multiple sclerosis. The chain is built from TRBV29-1 and TRBJ2-5, with 9 positions matching TRBD1. The CDR3, as DNA: TGCAGCAGTGAACAATTGGGACAGGGCAGGGGAGAGACCCAGTACTTC. The encoded protein is CSSEQLGQGRGETQYF.